Listed below are T cell receptor beta chains from one sample, sequenced in a study of Ad26.COV2.S vaccination and SARS-CoV-2 variants. Clones were sequenced by immunoSEQ multiplex PCR, and TCRdb holds only the in-frame ones, with some missing. The sample gives about 250,000 clones, about 90% of which show up once; roughly 3.5% is in the top ten. The sample in question was peripheral blood, obtained in a trial of Ad26.COV2.S vaccine versus placebo. The receptors derive from a person aged 18-65 years who received the Ad26.COV2.S COVID-19 vaccine or a placebo. Each CDR3 is given with its conserved first and last residue. A D gene is named only where the DNA matches it firmly. Clone size is given for some rows only: seen once, a few or many times, or a class if the clone is expanded.

>TRBJ1-3|TRBV3-1/TRBV3-2|.|.
CASSQPGGNTIYF
TGTGCCAGCAGCCAACCTGGTGGAAACACCATATATTTT
>TRBJ1-3|TRBV19|.|.
CASSMGEAGNTIYF
TGTGCCAGTAGTATGGGGGAGGCTGGAAACACCATATATTTT
>TRBJ1-1|TRBV20-1|.|.
CSASPMAEAFF
TGCAGTGCGAGTCCGATGGCTGAAGCTTTCTTT
>TRBJ1-2|TRBV7-2|TRBD1|.
CASSLGQGFGYTF
TGTGCCAGCAGCCTGGGACAGGGATTTGGCTACACCTTC
>TRBJ2-5|TRBV3-1/TRBV3-2|TRBD2|.
CASSQDPTSGEETQYF
TGTGCCAGCAGCCAAGATCCAACTAGCGGGGAAGAGACCCAGTACTTC
>TRBJ2-7|TRBV12-1|.|.
CASTHKGAHEQYF
TGTGCCAGCACCCACAAGGGGGCTCACGAGCAGTACTTC
>TRBJ2-1|TRBV13|.|.
CASSASGTAYNEQFF
TGTGCCAGCAGCGCTTCCGGGACTGCCTACAATGAGCAGTTCTTC
>TRBJ2-7|TRBV25-1|.|.
CASSEYSEQYF
TGTGCCAGCAGTGAATACTCCGAGCAGTACTTC
>TRBJ2-5|TRBV6-5|.|.
CASREGRETQYF
TGTGCCAGCAGGGAGGGTCGAGAGACCCAGTACTTC
>TRBJ1-2|TRBV29-1|.|.
CSVEERDRSSYYGYTF
TGCAGCGTTGAAGAACGAGACAGATCTTCCTACTATGGCTACACCTTC
>TRBJ1-3|TRBV6-5|.|.
CASTGFNLGNTIYF
TGTGCCAGCACGGGGTTTAATTTGGGAAACACCATATATTTT
>TRBJ1-5|TRBV24-1|.|.
CATSDSGGRLNQPQHF
TGTGCCACCAGTGATTCTGGGGGCCGACTAAATCAGCCCCAGCATTTT
>TRBJ1-5|TRBV7-2|.|.
CASSLATGTQPQHF
TGTGCCAGCAGCTTAGCCACAGGGACTCAGCCCCAGCATTTT
>TRBJ1-4|TRBV3-1/TRBV3-2|.|.
CASSHSAVEEKLFF
TGTGCCAGCAGCCACTCGGCGGTAGAAGAAAAACTGTTTTTT
>TRBJ1-1|TRBV9|.|.
CASSVGPDREAFF
TGTGCCAGCAGCGTAGGACCCGACAGGGAAGCTTTCTTT
>TRBJ2-7|TRBV3-1/TRBV3-2|.|.
CASSQSAEGHEQYF
TGTGCCAGCAGCCAGTCGGCCGAGGGGCACGAGCAGTACTTC
>TRBJ2-1|TRBV10-3|.|.
CAISESTDYYNEQFF
TGTGCCATCAGTGAGTCGACGGACTACTACAATGAGCAGTTCTTC
>TRBJ1-2|TRBV16|.|.
CASSGGQFYGYTF
TGTGCCAGCAGCGGCGGACAGTTTTATGGCTACACCTTC
>TRBJ2-7|TRBV7-5|.|.
CVRSLNRGSSYEQYF
TGTGTCAGAAGCTTAAATCGCGGCAGCTCCTACGAGCAGTACTTC
>TRBJ2-3|TRBV5-1|TRBD2|.
CASRSTSGRVDTQYF
TGCGCCAGCAGATCGACTAGCGGGAGAGTAGATACGCAGTATTTT
>TRBJ2-7|TRBV6-6|.|once
CASSYSTSGEQYF
TGTGCCAGCAGTTACTCGACCTCTGGTGAGCAGTACTTC